Presented here are 21 T cell receptor beta chains from one specimen sequenced in a study of control samples from healthy donors and cancer patients. Sequenced by immunoSEQ multiplex PCR; TCRdb stores in-frame clones only, minus some. Among tens of thousands of clones listed, about nine tenths were seen once. Material for sequencing was blood. The origin of the receptors is a man in his forties or fifties in good health.

The chain uses TRBV6-6 and TRBJ2-3; possibly TRBD2 for D (6 bases). V was shortened by 11 bases and J by 0 bases, with 18 bases between the two germline ends. CDR3 length: 15 amino acids. CDR1 MNHNY and CDR2 SVGAGI come from the germline V gene (reference sequence). CDR3 loop: CAGGAGGSSTDTQYF. CDR3 bases: TGTGCCGGCGGGGCCGGGGGAAGTAGCACAGATACGCAGTATTTT.

CDR3: CASSGGSGVGQPQHF. The CDR3 DNA reads TGTGCCAGCAGTGGGGGTTCAGGGGTTGGTCAGCCCCAGCATTTT. The rearrangement uses TRBV27 and TRBJ1-5; TRBD1 is a possible D gene (6 bases). The length of the CDR3 is 15 residues. V dropped 5 bases and J dropped 6 bases, with 17 bases sitting between them. The germline V gene encodes CDR1 MNHEY and CDR2 SMNVEV (reference sequence).

J is TRBJ1-2 and V is TRBV6-5; 10 bases map to TRBD1. This CDR3 comprises 15 residues. V shed 2 bases, J shed 2 bases, and the junction held 2 bases outside the gene matches. Germline CDR1 MNHEY, CDR2 SVGAGI. This CDR3 reads CASSYKGQGNYGYTF. CDR3 nucleotide sequence: TGTGCCAGCAGTTACAAGGGACAGGGGAACTATGGCTACACCTTC.

The chain links TRBV30 to TRBJ2-7, with D possibly TRBD1 on 6 matching bases. V was pared by 1 base and J by 6 bases, with 16 bases between. The length of the CDR3 is 14 residues. Looked up from germline, CDR1 is GTSNPN and CDR2 is SVGIG (reference sequence). CDR3 DNA: TGTGCCTGGAGTGGTCTAGGTAGGGGGACCGAGCAGTACTTC. This translates into CAWSGLGRGTEQYF.

This chain links TRBV6-6 with TRBJ1-2, with D uncertain. Germline loops: CDR1 MNHNY, CDR2 SVGAGI (reference sequence). The CDR3 length is 14 residues. V lost 0 bases and J lost 5, with 10 bases in between. The CDR3 nucleotides read TGTGCCAGCAGTTACTCCGGCGGAGGGTATGGCTACACCTTC. Residues: CASSYSGGGYGYTF.

This clone has just one count. This chain uses TRBV5-1 with TRBJ1-6; the match to TRBD1 covers 8 bases. Trimming at V came to 3 bases and at J to 7 bases, leaving 3 bases not matched to a gene. The CDR3 consists of 14 residues. Looked up from germline, CDR1 is SGHRS and CDR2 is YFSETQ. CDR3 protein: CASSWDRLNSPLHF. In DNA, the CDR3 is TGCGCCAGCAGCTGGGACAGGTTAAATTCACCCCTCCACTTT.

The CDR3 coding sequence is TGTGCCAGCAGCTTAGGACAGGGAACCTACGAGCAGTACTTC. Translation: CASSLGQGTYEQYF. This chain uses TRBV11-2 with TRBJ2-7; the match to TRBD1 covers 7 bases. Germline CDR1 and CDR2: SGHAT and FQNNGV. This CDR3 comprises 14 residues. J gave up 2 bases and V 1 base, and 2 bases lay outside the gene matches.

This chain joins TRBV10-3 and TRBJ2-7, with a possible D match to TRBD1 (6 bases). V was pared by 4 bases and J by 5 bases, with 12 bases between. The germline V gene encodes CDR1 ENHRY and CDR2 SYGVKD. The CDR3 sequence is 13 residues long. As DNA, the CDR3 is TGTGCCATCAGTGGGGAACAGGGACACGAGCAGTACTTC. This translates into CAISGEQGHEQYF.

This clone was observed a few times. V gene TRBV3-1 (or the pseudogene TRBV3-2) combines with J gene TRBJ2-3; weak D call: TRBD2 (6 bases). The CDR3 runs 14 residues. The germline V gene has CDR1 LGHDT and CDR2 YNNKEL (reference sequence). Trimming pared 4 bases from V and 3 bases from J, leaving 11 bases between. CDR3: CASSLGGKTDTQYF. Here the CDR3 DNA reads TGTGCCAGCAGCCTCGGGGGTAAAACAGATACGCAGTATTTT.

The CDR3 DNA reads as TGTGCCAGCAGCCCCAGGGATAACTATGGCTACACCTTC. Its translation is CASSPRDNYGYTF. This chain links TRBV12-3 or TRBV12-4 with TRBJ1-2, with D maybe TRBD1 (5 bases). This CDR3 has 13 residues. The germline V and J ends were trimmed by 6 bases and 1 base, with 9 bases remaining between them.

The chain has TRBV10-3 and TRBJ2-7; maybe TRBD1 (5 bases). This CDR3 spans 12 amino acids. The ends were cut back, 2 bases at V and 3 bases at J, with 5 bases in the middle. Germline-derived CDR1 and CDR2 are ENHRY and SYGVKD. CDR3 bases: TGTGCCATCAGTGAGACAGGCTACGAGCAGTACTTC. It translates to CAISETGYEQYF.

The table lists this clone with a count of one. The chain recombines TRBV21-1 with TRBJ1-5. TRBV21-1 has pseudogene status. The length of the CDR3 is 18 residues. CDR3 sequence (DNA): TGTGCCAGCAGCAAAGGGGGGGCAGGGGCGATAAACAATCAGCCCCAGCATTTT. Its protein is CASSKGGAGAINNQPQHF.

This clone has only a few counts. The CDR3 nucleotides are TGTGCCAGCAAATTAGGAGCACAGATCTATGGCTACACCTTC. It specifies CASKLGAQIYGYTF. The gene calls are TRBV5-6 and TRBJ1-2; D unresolved. Trimming took off 6 bases at V and 4 bases at J, with 16 bases between the two ends. The length of the CDR3 is 14 residues. Per the germline V gene, CDR1 is SGHDT and CDR2 is YYEEEE.

The chain links TRBV27 to TRBJ2-7, with D perhaps TRBD1 (6 bases). The CDR3 has 15 residues. The germline gives CDR1 MNHEY, CDR2 SMNVEV (reference sequence). With 4 bases removed from V and 2 bases from J, the gap between germline ends came to 15 bases. For the CDR3, the DNA is TGTGCCAGCAGTTCATGGGGGCAGGGAGCCTACGAGCAGTACTTC. As protein: CASSSWGQGAYEQYF.

The chain employs TRBV10-3 and TRBJ2-3, with a weak D call TRBD2 (5 bases). Germline loops: CDR1 ENHRY, CDR2 SYGVKD. With 4 bases removed from V and 3 bases from J, the gap between germline ends came to 11 bases. CDR3 length: 14 amino acids. CDR3 bases: TGTGCCATCAGTGCGGGGTACGGGACAGATACGCAGTATTTT. Translated: CAISAGYGTDTQYF.

V usage is TRBV7-2 and J usage is TRBJ1-4; D gene uncertain. V was trimmed by 5 bases and J by 4 bases, leaving 14 bases between them. There are 15 residues in the CDR3. CDR1 and CDR2 (germline): SGHTA, FQGNSA. The CDR3 is CASSKFRAHNEKLFF. For the CDR3, the DNA is TGTGCCAGCAGCAAATTCCGGGCACATAATGAAAAACTGTTTTTT.

This clone was observed a single time. V usage is TRBV11-1 and J usage is TRBJ1-2; D is possibly TRBD1 (6 bases). The ends were cut back, 5 bases at V and 2 bases at J, with 12 bases in the middle. Germline assignment: CDR1 SGHAT and CDR2 FQDESV (reference sequence). The CDR3 has 14 amino acids. The CDR3 coding sequence is TGTGCCAGCAGCCCCACCCAGGGGAACTATGGCTACACCTTC. Its protein product is CASSPTQGNYGYTF.

CDR3 sequence reads: CASSVGLYGYTF. The CDR3 nucleotides are TGTGCCAGCAGCGTAGGACTCTATGGCTACACCTTC. The rearrangement joins TRBV9 to TRBJ1-2; D is unclear. CDR3 length equals 12 residues. Germline lookup yields CDR1 SGDLS and CDR2 YYNGEE. Trimming took 0 bases from V and 4 from J, leaving 4 bases between them.

The gene calls are TRBV7-2 and TRBJ2-5; 9 bases align to TRBD2. Germline lookup yields CDR1 SGHTA and CDR2 FQGNSA. The CDR3 has 15 residues. The trim removed 1 base at V and 5 bases at J, leaving 5 bases unmatched. The CDR3 loop reads CASSLGGGAWETQYF. CDR3 sequence (DNA): TGTGCCAGCAGCTTAGGCGGGGGGGCCTGGGAGACCCAGTACTTC.

V usage is TRBV30 and J usage is TRBJ1-3; tentatively, D is TRBD1 (6 bases). Germline values: CDR1 GTSNPN, CDR2 SVGIG (reference sequence). V gave up 6 bases and J gave up 1 base, with 13 bases separating them. The length of the CDR3 is 14 residues. DNA for the CDR3: TGTGCCTGTCAAGGGGGACAATCTGGAAACACCATATATTTT. Protein product: CACQGGQSGNTIYF.

This clone showed up just once. The chain couples TRBV23-1 to TRBJ1-5; no reliable D call. TRBV23-1 is annotated as an ORF whose role is uncertain. V gave up 3 bases and J gave up 0 bases, with 12 bases separating them. The CDR3 has 16 amino acids. CDR3 nucleotide sequence: TGCGCCAGCAGTCAGGGTGTAAGGTATAGCAATCAGCCCCAGCATTTT. This codes for CASSQGVRYSNQPQHF.